Below, one T cell receptor (beta chain) is given with its context. Its binding antigen is unknown. Base quality data are lacking; no much larger clone is found one base away. The data originate from a study of cytomegalovirus exposure and HLA in healthy donors (dated by TCRdb to about 2017). In terms of the full investigation: According to an earlier analysis of a few hundred of the donors, about 179 million T cells yielded roughly 110 million unique TCR beta sequences and 276 Gb of sequence data. About 300 gigabases of sequencing data and around 87 million unique TCR sequences were included in an early release covering several hundred HLA-typed donors. Among the approximately 420 genotyped donors, more than 70% belonged to the genetic ancestry cluster associated with self-reported Caucasian donors. The study aimed to test whether signatures of past pathogen exposure could be identified by cataloging public T cell receptors. The T cell repertoires of around 670 subjects were profiled by immunosequencing and related to cytomegalovirus serostatus. A separate validation cohort of roughly 130 different subjects was used in addition to the approximately 670-subject first cohort. High-throughput TCR immunosequencing, statistical association of individual TCRs with disease status, and machine learning were combined to predict cytomegalovirus infection status. A later analysis re-examined previously published TCR beta repertoires from over 500 donors and added high-resolution HLA genotyping to investigate patterns of TCR occurrence. Rather than drawing on any new phenotypic data, the later analysis identified candidate immune exposures from TCR beta sequences and the way those sequences occurred across donors. An earlier analysis of roughly 600 of the donors used high-throughput TCR beta sequencing to judge whether each TCR beta V gene segment behaved as functional or pseudogenic. Donor age, sex, ethnicity and CMV serostatus were compiled together with the repertoire data. A later genetic analysis used genome-wide SNP genotypes for about 60% of the roughly 670 donors, treating that subset as a discovery cohort. All discovery cohort repertoires had been generated using a single sequencing platform. Class I and class II HLA loci were covered by the typing at four-digit resolution. Typing coverage varied by locus: roughly 629-630 donors for A, B, C, DRB1 and DQB1; roughly 510 for DQA1; more than 600 for DPA1; about 450 for DPB1. A handful of DR-DQ haplotypes were handled as single units for association and clustering because linkage in the cohort was strong. Among under 450 genotyped donors of the cohort, an average of roughly 240,000 unique TCR beta nucleotide sequences were sequenced per donor, about a sixth of them non-productive. What the authors observed across the whole study: The authors suggested that the approach could potentially be extended to other disease states and immunological phenotypes. An earlier analysis of approximately 600 of the donors showed that most TCR beta V segments appeared in productive rearrangements either about 87% or about 30% of the time, which broadly matched IMGT annotations. In a later genetic analysis, fewer N-insertions in productive TCRs were reported among donors in an Asian-associated ancestry cluster than the roughly 670-donor mean. Correlated functional status among segregating V segments might reflect linkage disequilibrium, but an unknown experimental factor could not be ruled out. Several of the top co-occurrence clusters appeared to be linked to parvovirus B19, influenza, CMV and Epstein-Barr virus, according to a later analysis. A later analysis found that TCR association rates varied across HLA loci, with DRB1 alleles showing the most associated TCRs and HLA-C alleles the fewest. Because counts were too low, roughly 16 rarely observed V segments, including chromosome 9 orphons, were excluded from the earlier analysis of several hundred of the donors. A later analysis associated about 17,000 TCR beta sequences with specific HLA alleles at a false discovery rate of 0.05. A later analysis found that most CMV-associated TCR beta chains appeared HLA-restricted, with HLA associations seemingly driven largely by CMV exposure. The classifier was reported to diagnose cytomegalovirus status with high specificity and sensitivity in both the original cohort and the validation cohort. Only TCR beta chains were sequenced in this cohort, and the absence of alpha or paired-chain data limited detectable features. A group of highly shared sequence variants was considered likely to be a technical artifact of the sequencing pipeline. Some IMGT-functional V segments, including TRBV6-2 and TRBV6-3, could not be distinguished by the 87-base-pair reads and were therefore excluded. A later genetic analysis associated a missense DCLRE1C variant with V-gene and J-gene trimming of TCR beta chains, and an independent cohort replicated the association. A further reported finding was that TCR beta sequences accurately predicted the HLA-A and HLA-B alleles for most subjects in the first cohort. Most TCR sequences were seen in very few donors, while some public TCRs were found in many individuals. For the cohort, immune exposure information was limited to CMV serostatus. Roughly uniform sequencing depth across donors was assumed in presence/absence analyses, although this assumption may not hold. In a later analysis, HLA-associated TCR beta chains were found to be more clonally expanded and to have lower generation probabilities than equally common non-associated chains. When HLA alleles, especially DR and DQ, strongly co-occurred, TCR associations were difficult to assign to individual alleles. In vitro tests confirmed that a few of the cytomegalovirus-associated TCR beta chains recognize cytomegalovirus antigens. Because HLA typing was missing for some donors at each locus, association tests included only the typed subset. The study listed 164 TCR beta chains as associated with cytomegalovirus.

The cohort comprised 710 or so healthy bone marrow donors. At the time of sampling, every cohort member was nominally healthy, though immune exposures that went unrecorded were likely present. The donor was CMV seronegative and was included in the group of 352 seronegative cohort members. A peripheral blood sample was provided by each donor, and peripheral blood mononuclear cells were used for TCR beta sequencing. The Qiagen DNeasy Blood Extraction Kit was used to extract genomic DNA from the blood cell samples. The germline V gene specifies MDHEN as CDR1 and SYDVKM as CDR2. The CDR3 spans 12 residues, from the cysteine through the phenylalanine. CDR3 DNA only is kept here, 36 bases in frame from base 1. V is clipped by 3 bases and J by 6 bases, and the sequence between their germline boundaries is 8 bases long. Libraries came from the immunoSEQ multiplex PCR assay. The multiplex PCR relied on a mix of 60 forward primers for TCR Vbeta segments and 13 reverse primers for TCR Jbeta segments. A multiplex PCR assay on genomic DNA amplified the CDR3 region of rearranged TCR beta genes. On the Illumina HiSeq System, the amplified TCR beta libraries were sequenced as 87-base-pair reads. On the authors' methods: A later analysis tallied around 82 million unique TCR beta chains across the 650 to 750 repertoires, and some 10 million of those chains were shared by two or more donors. To remove PCR and sequencing errors, raw reads were error-corrected and collapsed into unique sequences using a nearest-neighbor algorithm that merged closely related sequences. To assign V, D and J gene segments, CDR3 sequences were aligned to IMGT reference sequences. For a sequence to be retained, a match of at least six nucleotides was required to both a V gene segment and a J gene segment. A rearrangement counted as productive if the CDR3 had no stop codons and remained in frame with V and J, and every other rearrangement counted as non-productive. CDR3 was defined by IMGT convention, running from the second conserved V-encoded cysteine to the conserved J-encoded phenylalanine. The earlier analysis of around 640 of the donors excluded sequences that lacked an unambiguous match to a single V gene segment. In an earlier analysis of approximately 500 of the donors, a V segment was called functional when productive rearrangements were above 56.7%, and segregating when the standard deviation between donors exceeded 5%. A statistical classification framework was built to diagnose cytomegalovirus status from the catalog of TCR beta chain sequences. In a later analysis, V and J genes were assigned by comparing TCR nucleotide sequences against IMGT/GENE-DB human TR gene sequences. Using the TCRdist pipeline, a later analysis assigned CDR3 sequences along with most-parsimonious VDJ recombination scenarios. In a later analysis, every TCR beta chain was defined by the combination of its CDR3 amino acid sequence and its V-gene family, and reads without a unique V-gene family were dropped. A later analysis removed over 500 highly shared, low-generation-probability nucleotide sequences to deal with suspected cross-contamination and a sequencing artifact. In a later analysis, a clonal expansion index for each public chain was calculated from normalized within-repertoire ranks of inferred template counts. Generation probabilities in a later analysis came from a VDJ recombination model fitted to out-of-frame rearrangements, and those results were checked against IGoR. In a later analysis, TCR-TCR, TCR-HLA and TCR-CMV co-occurrence was scored with hypergeometric tests, and a repertoire-size bias correction was applied to TCR pairs. In a later analysis, false discovery rates were estimated by permuting HLA or CMV assignments 20 times. A later analysis grouped co-occurring TCRs with DBSCAN, adding TCRdist sequence similarity when clustering within HLA-allele-positive subsets. For co-occurrence clustering, repertoires with fewer than 30,000 or more than 120,000 public chains were excluded, along with a handful of repertoires with anomalous nucleotide sharing. TCRdb holds this immuneACCESS table with in-frame rearrangements only. Some clones are missing; in checked studies, unresolved V genes explain under half, and the rest has no known cause. That table is the source of V, J and clone size, and D and trimming were worked out from the DNA. This sample gives approximately 150,000 clones in total; about 80% of them show up just once. The ten largest clones capture roughly 5% of the sample.

Sample: PBMCs. The rearranged chain carries TRBV28 and TRBJ1-2, with the D gene call left open. The clonotype comes from a man in his thirties or forties in good health and CMV-seronegative. The CDR3 here reads CASSLETHGYTF. The nucleotide sequence reads as follows: TGTGCCAGCAGTTTGGAGACTCATGGCTACACCTTC.